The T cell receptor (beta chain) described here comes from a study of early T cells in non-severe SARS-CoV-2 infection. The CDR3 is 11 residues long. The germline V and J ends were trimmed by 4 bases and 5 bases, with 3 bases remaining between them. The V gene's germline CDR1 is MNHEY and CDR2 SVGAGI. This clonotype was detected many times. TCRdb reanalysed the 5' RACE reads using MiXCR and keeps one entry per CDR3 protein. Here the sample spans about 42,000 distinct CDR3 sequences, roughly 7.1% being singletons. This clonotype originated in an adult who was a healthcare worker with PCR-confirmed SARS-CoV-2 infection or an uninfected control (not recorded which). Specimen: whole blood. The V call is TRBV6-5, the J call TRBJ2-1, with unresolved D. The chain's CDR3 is CASSSNNEQFF. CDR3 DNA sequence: TGTGCCAGCAGTTCCAACAATGAGCAGTTCTTC.